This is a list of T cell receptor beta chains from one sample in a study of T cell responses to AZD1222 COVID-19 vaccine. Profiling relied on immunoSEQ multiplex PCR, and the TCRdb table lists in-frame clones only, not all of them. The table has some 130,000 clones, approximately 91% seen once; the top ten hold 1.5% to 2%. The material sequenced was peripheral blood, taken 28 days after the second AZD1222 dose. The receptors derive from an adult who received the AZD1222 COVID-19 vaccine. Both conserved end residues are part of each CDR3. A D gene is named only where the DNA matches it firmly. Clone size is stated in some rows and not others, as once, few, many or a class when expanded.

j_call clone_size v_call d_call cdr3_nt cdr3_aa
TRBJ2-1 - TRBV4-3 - TGCGCCAGCAGCCAGGGACAACGGGGTCCCTACAATGAGCAGTTCTTC CASSQGQRGPYNEQFF
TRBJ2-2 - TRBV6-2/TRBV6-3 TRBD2 TGTGCCAGCAGTAGCGGGGGGGACACCGGGGAGCTGTTTTTT CASSSGGDTGELFF
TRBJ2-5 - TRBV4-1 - TGCGCCAGCAGCCGGTTACCCCAAGAGACCCAGTACTTC CASSRLPQETQYF
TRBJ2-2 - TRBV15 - TGTGCCACCAGCAGAGAGCGGGACAGAATAAACCGGGAGCTGTTTTTT CATSRERDRINRELFF
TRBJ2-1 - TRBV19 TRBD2 TGTGCCAGTAGTCGGACTAGCGGGGGGTCCCCCAATGAGCAGTTCTTC CASSRTSGGSPNEQFF
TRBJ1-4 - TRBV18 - TGTGCCAGCTCACCGCTGGGACCATCGAAGTCAACTAATGAAAAACTGTTTTTT CASSPLGPSKSTNEKLFF
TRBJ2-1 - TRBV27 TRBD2 TGTGCCAGCAGTTTTACCTACGGAGTCGGGACTAGCGGATACAATGAGCAGTTCTTC CASSFTYGVGTSGYNEQFF
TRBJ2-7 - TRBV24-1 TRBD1 TGTGCCACCAGTGAGGAAACAGGGGGCGCGCCCTACGAGCAGTACTTC CATSEETGGAPYEQYF
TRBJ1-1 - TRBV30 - TGTGCCTCGAACTTGGGTAACACTGAAGCTTTCTTT CASNLGNTEAFF
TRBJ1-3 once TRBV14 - TGTGCCAGCAGCCAAGTGTACCAGTCTCTAACTGGAAACACCATATATTTT CASSQVYQSLTGNTIYF
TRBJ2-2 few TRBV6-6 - TGTGCCAGCAGCCCAGGGGACACCGGGGAGCTGTTTTTT CASSPGDTGELFF
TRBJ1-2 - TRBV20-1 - TGCAGTGTAAACGAAGGGGAGGGCTACACCTTC CSVNEGEGYTF
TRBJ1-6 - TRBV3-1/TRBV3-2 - TGTGCCAGCAGCCTCAACGGGGGGAGCTCCTATAATTCACCCCTCCACTTT CASSLNGGSSYNSPLHF
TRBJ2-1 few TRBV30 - TGTGCCTGGAAGAGGGGAACCCCCTACAATGAGCAGTTCTTC CAWKRGTPYNEQFF
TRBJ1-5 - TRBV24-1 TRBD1 TGTGCCACCAGAAACTTTTGGGACAGGCCCGATATCAGCGATCAGCCCCAGCATTTT CATRNFWDRPDISDQPQHF
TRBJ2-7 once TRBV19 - TGTGCCACGTCTCTTCGGGTGTTGAGCTCCTACGAGCAGTACTTC CATSLRVLSSYEQYF